This T cell receptor (beta chain) is drawn from a study of identical twins. Study findings and constraints: Abundant beta clonotypes from cord blood bore fewer insertions; memory repertoires lacked this pattern. Zero-insertion analyses might be partly confounded by invariant T cells like MAIT and iNKT.

As regards this clonotype: What it binds is unknown.

TCRdb used MiXCR to reprocess the 5' RACE reads, holding one entry per CDR3 protein. The table lists approximately 300,000 distinct CDR3 sequences, less than 9.5% of them singletons. Trimming left V 1 base short and J 2 bases short, with 14 bases between. The CDR3 runs 15 residues. Germline CDR1 is SQVTM and CDR2 is ANQGSEA. Another study also made use of these data, one on yellow fever vaccine responses in identical twins.

The sequenced sample was CD8+ T cells sorted from blood. The clonotype comes from a woman in her late teens or twenties in good health. The V and J genes are TRBV29-1 and TRBJ2-5; maybe TRBD1 (5 bases). The CDR3 sequence: CSVEVDSNLQETQYF. CDR3 DNA: TGCAGCGTTGAAGTTGACAGCAATCTACAAGAGACCCAGTACTTC. Full variable domain (outside the CDR3, taken from reference TRBV29-1 and TRBJ2-5): SAVISQKPSRDICQRGTSLTIQCQVDSQVTMMFWYRQQPGQSLTLIATANQGSEATYESGFVIDKFPISRPNLTFSTLTVSNMSPEDSSIYLCSVEVDSNLQETQYFGPGTRLLVL.